A single sample is the source of the 5 T cell receptor beta chains below, sequenced in a study of T cells in localized non-small cell lung cancer. Method: immunoSEQ multiplex PCR; TCRdb's copy keeps in-frame clones and lacks some. The sample lists 40,000 to 55,000 clones; about 78% were seen once. The specimen was PBMCs, collected before any cancer treatment. Receptors originate from a woman aged 40 to 75 with stage II lung adenocarcinoma.

J is TRBJ2-7 and V is TRBV10-3; 15 bases map to TRBD2. The germline V gene has CDR1 ENHRY and CDR2 SYGVKD. The CDR3 contains 15 residues. V lost 8 bases to trimming and J lost 5 bases; unmatched junction nucleotides: 7. CDR3 protein: CAIGLAGGKKNEQYF. CDR3 bases: TGTGCCATCGGACTAGCGGGGGGGAAGAAAAACGAGCAGTACTTC.

J is TRBJ2-2 and V is TRBV9; 10 positions match TRBD2. Germline V gives CDR1 SGDLS, CDR2 YYNGEE. J was trimmed by 3 bases and V by 4 bases; bases with no gene match: 6. This CDR3 spans 16 amino acids. CDR3 protein: CASSFLAGEDTGELFF. The CDR3 coding sequence is TGTGCCAGCAGCTTTCTAGCGGGGGAGGACACCGGGGAGCTGTTTTTT.

The gene calls are TRBV6-1 and TRBJ2-3; 9 bases map to TRBD1. Germline values: CDR1 MNHNS, CDR2 SASEGT. This CDR3 is 16 amino acids long. V was clipped by 3 bases and J by 1 base; unmatched bases: 5. For the CDR3, the DNA is TGTGCCAGCAGTGAGCACAGGGGGCAGGGCACAGATACGCAGTATTTT. Protein: CASSEHRGQGTDTQYF.

This rearrangement joins TRBV5-8 to TRBJ1-4; no reliable D call. The CDR3 is made up of 14 amino acids. Between the trimmed V and J ends, which lost 3 bases and 7 bases, there was a span of 13 bases. Germline V CDR1 and CDR2: SGHTS, YDEGEE. The CDR3 protein is CASSSRTSTEKLFF. For the CDR3, the DNA is TGTGCCAGCAGCTCGAGGACCAGTACTGAAAAACTGTTTTTT.

The chain couples TRBV10-3 to TRBJ1-1; a weak D match, TRBD1 (5 bases). CDR1 ENHRY and CDR2 SYGVKD come from the germline V gene. Trimming left V 4 bases short and J 5 bases short, with 11 bases between. There are 13 residues in the CDR3. CDR3: CAISVQGGTEAFF. The CDR3 bases are TGTGCCATCAGTGTCCAGGGCGGGACTGAAGCTTTCTTT.